These 32 T cell receptor beta chains originate from one sample sequenced in a study of blood T cell repertoires in COVID-19. Sequenced by immunoSEQ multiplex PCR; TCRdb stores in-frame clones only, minus some. The sample carries approximately 140,000 clones, 87% recorded once. Sample: peripheral blood. The receptors were sampled from an older woman with active or convalescent COVID-19.

J is TRBJ2-7 and V is TRBV21-1; the table gives TRBD2 as D, unverified against the DNA. TRBV21-1 is a pseudogene segment. The CDR3 runs to 13 residues. Here the CDR3 reads CARTKESVNEQYF. The CDR3 DNA is TGTGCCAGAACCAAGGAGAGCGTAAACGAGCAGTACTTC.

V is TRBV5-1 and J is TRBJ2-3; 7 bases agree with TRBD2. The CDR3 has 16 residues. Trimming took 0 bases from V and 2 from J; bases not matched to a gene: 6. CDR1 is SGHRS, CDR2 YFSETQ, per germline. CDR3 in amino acids: CASSLAGRGNTDTQYF. The CDR3 DNA follows: TGCGCCAGCAGCTTGGCCGGGCGGGGGAACACAGATACGCAGTATTTT.

This chain connects TRBV11-2 to TRBJ2-1, with TRBD2 as a possible D gene (6 bases). Germline CDR1 SGHAT, CDR2 FQNNGV. The CDR3 extends over 15 amino acids. V was pared by 3 bases and J by 4 bases, with 13 bases between. In nucleotides, the CDR3 is TGTGCCAGCAGCTTGGGGCAGGGAGGTTACAATGAGCAGTTCTTC. Its protein product is CASSLGQGGYNEQFF.

This clone showed up just once. CDR3 loop: CAWRTNSYEQYF. DNA of the CDR3: TGTGCCTGGCGGACAAACTCCTACGAGCAGTACTTC. This chain connects TRBV30 to TRBJ2-7; D may be TRBD1 (5 bases). The CDR3 is 12 amino acids. Per the germline V gene, CDR1 is GTSNPN and CDR2 is SVGIG (reference sequence). V lost 5 bases and J lost 0, with 8 bases in between.

The chain joins TRBV5-5 to TRBJ1-5; D not resolved. CDR1 is SGHKS, CDR2 YYEKEE, per germline (reference sequence). CDR3 length: 16 residues. V lost 0 bases and J 3 bases, leaving 13 bases between the germline ends. The CDR3 DNA reads TGTGCCAGCAGCTTGGAAGCGCAACGCCCCAATCAGCCCCAGCATTTT. Translating it yields CASSLEAQRPNQPQHF.

The chain recombines TRBV7-9 with TRBJ1-2; D is ambiguous. The germline V gene encodes CDR1 SEHNR and CDR2 FQNEAQ (reference sequence). The CDR3 loop spans 13 amino acids. Deletions cut 10 bases from V and 1 base from J, with 13 bases between. This CDR3 reads CATSITDNYGYTF. In DNA form, the CDR3 reads TGTGCCACCTCAATAACAGATAACTATGGCTACACCTTC. Drawing the rest from reference TRBV7-9 and TRBJ1-2, the complete variable domain is DTGVSQNPRHKITKRGQNVTFRCDPISEHNRLYWYRQTLGQGPEFLTYFQNEAQLEKSRLLSDRFSAERPKGSFSTLEIQRTEQGDSAMYLCATSITDNYGYTFGSGTRLTVV.

A single count supports this clone. V gene TRBV7-2 combines with J gene TRBJ1-2; tentative D call: TRBD1 (5 bases). This CDR3 is built from 13 residues. Trimming shortened V by 5 bases and J by 8 bases, and 15 bases separated the two germline ends. From germline, CDR1 is SGHTA and CDR2 FQGNSA. The chain's CDR3 is CASSQGRERGYTF. CDR3 DNA: TGTGCCAGCAGCCAGGGACGGGAGCGAGGCTACACCTTC.

The J gene is TRBJ1-2, the V gene TRBV10-3; 7 bases fit TRBD1. V dropped 9 bases and J dropped 4; count of bases not matched to a gene: 5. This CDR3 spans 12 amino acids. Germline V lookup: CDR1 ENHRY, CDR2 SYGVKD. For the CDR3, the DNA is TGTGCCATAACAGGGGCGGGCTATGGCTACACCTTC. Its translation is CAITGAGYGYTF.

The chain employs TRBV7-3 and TRBJ1-2; 7 bases fit TRBD1. Germline V gene sequence: CDR1 SGHTA, CDR2 FQGTGA. Unmatched junction bases numbered 5, after V lost 5 bases and J lost 5 bases. The CDR3 runs to 13 residues. CDR3 amino acids: CASSQRQGYGYTF. The CDR3 bases are TGTGCCAGCAGCCAAAGACAGGGATATGGCTACACCTTC.

Concerning this clone: Other DNA sequences within the sample encode an identical CDR3. CDR3 DNA: TGTGCCAGCTCACGGGACAGGGGTTTCTCTGGAAACACCATATATTTT. Protein product: CASSRDRGFSGNTIYF. The genes are TRBV18 and TRBJ1-3, with 10 bases matching TRBD1. The ends lost 4 bases at V and 0 bases at J; junction bases unmatched: 3. Germline V gives CDR1 KGHSH, CDR2 LQKENI. The CDR3 spans 16 residues.

This chain uses TRBV3-1 (or the pseudogene TRBV3-2) with TRBJ1-1; 10 bases map to TRBD1. CDR1 and CDR2 from the germline V gene are LGHDT and YNNKEL (reference sequence). Losses at the gene ends were 9 bases for V and 6 bases for J; bases not matched to a gene: 10. The CDR3 sequence is 14 residues long. CDR3 in DNA: TGTGCCAGTACACTAGGGACAGGGGAAGCTGAAGCTTTCTTT. Residues: CASTLGTGEAEAFF.

V gene TRBV7-2 combines with J gene TRBJ1-5; D unclear. The V end was cut by 0 bases, the J end by 5 bases, with 5 bases between. Germline assignment: CDR1 SGHTA and CDR2 FQGNSA. The length of the CDR3 is 13 residues. The CDR3 nucleotides are TGTGCCAGCAGCTTAGCCTCGGATCAGCCCCAGCATTTT. This sequence encodes CASSLASDQPQHF.

The V call is TRBV9, the J call TRBJ2-1, with a weak D call TRBD1 (6 bases). Germline V gives CDR1 SGDLS, CDR2 YYNGEE. Trimming removed 0 bases at V and 4 bases at J, with 11 bases between. The CDR3 runs to 15 residues. The CDR3, as DNA: TGTGCCAGCAGCGTAGGAGGGACAAGATACAATGAGCAGTTCTTC. It yields the protein CASSVGGTRYNEQFF.

This chain uses TRBV24-1 with TRBJ2-3; D is undetermined. Germline V gene data show CDR1 as KGHDR and CDR2 as SFDVKD. The CDR3 has 13 residues. Trimming took off 9 bases at V and 4 bases at J, with 13 bases between the two ends. The CDR3 spells CATSDTPADTQYF. The CDR3 nucleotides are TGTGCCACCTCTGACACGCCGGCAGATACGCAGTATTTT.

The genes are TRBV19 and TRBJ2-7, with D maybe TRBD1 (6 bases). This CDR3 comprises 14 residues. The germline CDR1 and CDR2 sequences are LNHDA and SQIVND (reference sequence). Trimming pared 3 bases from V and 0 bases from J, leaving 9 bases between. CDR3 region: CASSMDSSSYEQYF. CDR3 DNA: TGTGCCAGTAGTATGGACAGTAGCTCCTACGAGCAGTACTTC.

In this sample, this clone turned up once. The J gene is TRBJ2-7, the V gene TRBV5-4; D is unresolved. Germline V CDR1 and CDR2: SGHNT, YYREEE (reference sequence). V was shortened by 4 bases and J by 0 bases, with 8 bases between the two germline ends. CDR3 size: 13 residues. CDR3 DNA sequence: TGTGCCAGCAGCGAGGCATTCTCCTACGAGCAGTACTTC. This codes for CASSEAFSYEQYF.

The rearrangement uses TRBV15 and TRBJ1-2; tentative D call: TRBD1 (5 bases). V was cut by 3 bases and J by 5 bases, with 13 bases left in between. Germline V lookup: CDR1 LNHNV, CDR2 YYDKDF (reference sequence). This CDR3 comprises 14 residues. The CDR3 spells CATSRDDRAYGYTF. CDR3 DNA sequence: TGTGCCACCAGCAGGGACGACAGAGCATATGGCTACACCTTC.

The rearrangement links TRBV19 to TRBJ2-1; 13 nucleotides match TRBD2. The CDR3 runs to 17 residues. Germline trimming cut 4 bases from V and 0 bases from J; bases unmatched to any gene: 3. Germline CDR1 reads LNHDA; CDR2 reads SQIVND (reference sequence). The CDR3 nucleotides read TGTGCCAGTAGTAGACTAGCGGGGGGACTCTCCTACAATGAGCAGTTCTTC. Protein product: CASSRLAGGLSYNEQFF. The variable domain in full, completed from reference TRBV19 and TRBJ2-1, reads DGGITQSPKYLFRKEGQNVTLSCEQNLNHDAMYWYRQDPGQGLRLIYYSQIVNDFQKGDIAEGYSVSREKKESFPLTVTSAQKNPTAFYLCASSRLAGGLSYNEQFFGPGTRLTVL.

V is TRBV7-2 and J is TRBJ2-3; D gene ambiguous. The V and J ends lost 3 bases and 0 bases respectively, with 10 bases between them. CDR1 and CDR2 from the germline V gene are SGHTA and FQGNSA. The CDR3 spans 15 residues. The CDR3 sequence: CASSFQSASTDTQYF. Written as DNA, the CDR3 is TGTGCCAGCAGCTTCCAAAGCGCTAGCACAGATACGCAGTATTTT.

The CDR3 coding sequence is TGTGCCAGCAGCTCAGCGGGGGCAGATAATGAGCAGTTCTTC. Translated: CASSSAGADNEQFF. The genes are TRBV7-3 and TRBJ2-1; 8 bases map to TRBD2. V gave up 4 bases and J gave up 7 bases; unmatched junction bases: 6. Germline V CDR1 and CDR2: SGHTA, FQGTGA. This CDR3 has 14 amino acids.

This chain joins TRBV5-5 and TRBJ1-1; tentative D call: TRBD1 (5 bases). The CDR3 is 18 amino acids. The V end lost 4 bases, the J end lost 4 bases, and 26 bases lay between the germline ends. In germline, CDR1 is SGHKS, CDR2 YYEKEE (reference sequence). CDR3 in amino acids: CASSVRDPFTTGGTEAFF. The CDR3 nucleotides are TGTGCCAGCAGCGTAAGGGACCCTTTTACGACGGGGGGCACTGAAGCTTTCTTT.

This clone was recorded once. The chain links TRBV6-5 to TRBJ2-2; the D gene is possibly TRBD2 (5 bases). The CDR3 totals 14 residues. The V gene's germline CDR1 is MNHEY and CDR2 SVGAGI. The V and J ends lost 4 bases and 3 bases respectively, with 9 bases between them. CDR3 sequence (DNA): TGTGCCAGCAGTTTTACTAGGTACACCGGGGAGCTGTTTTTT. Encoded protein: CASSFTRYTGELFF.

The rearrangement joins TRBV19 to TRBJ1-1; TRBD1 agrees at 11 bases. CDR1 is LNHDA and CDR2 is SQIVND in the germline V gene (reference sequence). V trimming: 3 bases; J trimming: 5 bases; junction bases outside the gene matches: 11. The CDR3 totals 17 residues. CDR3 nucleotides: TGTGCCAGTAGTATTGTTTTATGGGGACAGGGGGGGACTGAAGCTTTCTTT. Protein product: CASSIVLWGQGGTEAFF.

This clone was seen a single time. This chain connects TRBV6-5 to TRBJ2-7; a weak D match, TRBD2 (6 bases). The V and J ends lost 6 bases and 6 bases respectively, with 12 bases between them. Looked up from germline, CDR1 is MNHEY and CDR2 is SVGAGI. The CDR3 runs to 12 residues. This chain's CDR3 is CASSRLVGEQYF. The CDR3 region has the DNA TGTGCCAGCAGCAGACTAGTTGGCGAGCAGTACTTC.

The CDR3 DNA reads as TGTGCCAGCAGCGCACAACAGGGGGCCACTGAAGCTTTCTTT. Its translation: CASSAQQGATEAFF. The chain is built from TRBV6-4 and TRBJ1-1, with 9 nucleotides matching TRBD1. The germline V gene encodes CDR1 MRHNA and CDR2 SNTAGT. The CDR3 sequence is 14 residues long. V shed 6 bases, J shed 4 bases, and the junction held 6 bases outside the gene matches.

The chain carries TRBV19 and TRBJ2-7; TRBD2 might be the D (6 bases). CDR3 length equals 15 residues. V lost 3 bases, J lost 2 bases, and 14 bases lay in between. Germline V CDR1 and CDR2: LNHDA, SQIVND (reference sequence). This chain's CDR3 is CASSIRPGETYEQYF. CDR3 nucleotides: TGTGCCAGTAGTATCAGACCGGGAGAAACCTACGAGCAGTACTTC.

The chain recombines TRBV29-1 with TRBJ2-3; unclear D gene. This CDR3 region has 12 residues. Germline V lookup: CDR1 SQVTM, CDR2 ANQGSEA. The germline V and J ends were trimmed by 1 base and 7 bases, with 9 bases remaining between them. CDR3 sequence reads: CSVEGSPYTQYF. CDR3 nucleotides: TGCAGCGTTGAAGGGAGCCCCTATACGCAGTATTTT.

This chain joins TRBV19 and TRBJ1-5; D remains unclear. CDR3 length: 15 amino acids. V lost 3 bases to trimming and J lost 4 bases, with 13 bases between them. Germline CDR1 and CDR2: LNHDA and SQIVND (reference sequence). CDR3 bases: TGTGCCAGTAGTATTTTCCTCGGAGGAAATCAGCCCCAGCATTTT. The encoded protein is CASSIFLGGNQPQHF.

The chain recombines TRBV4-3 with TRBJ2-7, with 9 bases aligning to TRBD1. The V gene's germline CDR1 is LGHNA and CDR2 YSLEER. The ends lost 0 bases at V and 3 bases at J; junction bases unmatched: 9. The CDR3 consists of 17 residues. This chain's CDR3 is CASSQEIGGQGYYEQYF. CDR3 coding DNA: TGCGCCAGCAGCCAAGAGATAGGGGGACAGGGCTACTACGAGCAGTACTTC.

On this clone: Other DNA sequences within the sample encode an identical CDR3. The chain carries TRBV19 and TRBJ1-2; TRBD1 aligns across 12 bases. The germline CDR1 and CDR2 sequences are LNHDA and SQIVND (reference sequence). The CDR3 length is 15 residues. V trimming: 5 bases; J trimming: 4 bases; junction bases outside the gene matches: 5. CDR3 DNA: TGTGCCAGTAGTCCAGGGACAGGGGGCGGCTATGGCTACACCTTC. Translation: CASSPGTGGGYGYTF.

The chain links TRBV5-1 to TRBJ1-1; TRBD1 might be the D (5 bases). This CDR3 is built from 14 residues. The germline V gene has CDR1 SGHRS and CDR2 YFSETQ. V was shortened by 4 bases and J by 1 base, with 11 bases between the two germline ends. CDR3 sequence (DNA): TGCGCCAGCAGCGGCGGGACGCAGAACACTGAAGCTTTCTTT. It translates to CASSGGTQNTEAFF.

This clone was seen a handful of times. V is TRBV2 and J is TRBJ1-2; possibly TRBD1 for D (5 bases). CDR1 and CDR2 from the germline V gene are SNHLY and FYNNEI. This CDR3 has 13 residues. V lost 1 base, J lost 4 bases, and 7 bases lay in between. The CDR3: CASSEGQSYGYTF. For the CDR3, the DNA is TGTGCCAGCAGTGAAGGACAGAGCTATGGCTACACCTTC.